A selection of T cell receptor beta chains follows, all from one sample in a study of shared clonotypes between healthy human individuals. Assay: immunoSEQ multiplex PCR; the TCRdb copy retains only in-frame clones and omits some. The sample includes a few million clones, approximately 93% of them seen just once. Sequencing was done on a sample of naive CD4+ T cells from PBMCs. Receptors were obtained from a man aged 18 to 35 in good health. Some clones in this sample may be carry-over from other donors' samples. CDR3s include the opening cysteine and the closing phenylalanine or tryptophan. The D gene is left open where the match is weak. Clone size is given for some rows only: seen once, a few or many times, or a class if the clone is expanded.

abundance: NA; j_gene: TRBJ2-3; v_gene: TRBV5-1; d_gene: TRBD1; len: 16; CDR3aa: CASSPGQGTVTDTQYF; CDR3nt: TGCGCCAGCAGCCCCGGACAGGGGACGGTGACAGATACGCAGTATTTT
abundance: NA; j_gene: TRBJ2-1; v_gene: TRBV29-1; d_gene: NA; len: 12; CDR3aa: CSVEGRRNEQFF; CDR3nt: TGCAGCGTTGAAGGACGGAGAAATGAGCAGTTCTTC
abundance: NA; j_gene: TRBJ2-1; v_gene: TRBV28; d_gene: TRBD2; len: 11; CDR3aa: CASSWRGEQFF; CDR3nt: TGTGCCAGCAGTTGGCGGGGGGAGCAGTTCTTC
abundance: once; j_gene: TRBJ2-7; v_gene: TRBV6-6; d_gene: NA; len: 16; CDR3aa: CASSTQTAGAFYEQYF; CDR3nt: TGTGCCAGCAGTACGCAGACAGCTGGGGCCTTCTACGAGCAGTACTTC
abundance: NA; j_gene: TRBJ1-5; v_gene: TRBV6-1; d_gene: TRBD1; len: 17; CDR3aa: CASSEQTGTGGNKPQHF; CDR3nt: TGTGCCAGCAGCGAACAAACTGGGACAGGGGGCAATAAGCCCCAGCATTTT
abundance: NA; j_gene: TRBJ1-1; v_gene: TRBV2; d_gene: TRBD1; len: 16; CDR3aa: CASTRQGPSSNAEAFF; CDR3nt: TGTGCCAGCACTAGACAGGGCCCTAGTTCGAACGCTGAAGCTTTCTTT
abundance: NA; j_gene: TRBJ2-7; v_gene: TRBV10-3; d_gene: NA; len: 13; CDR3aa: CAIANRRDHEQYF; CDR3nt: TGTGCCATCGCGAACCGCAGGGACCACGAGCAGTACTTC
abundance: NA; j_gene: TRBJ2-5; v_gene: TRBV28; d_gene: NA; len: 11; CDR3aa: CATPREETQYF; CDR3nt: TGTGCCACCCCCCGCGAAGAGACCCAGTACTTC
abundance: NA; j_gene: TRBJ2-7; v_gene: TRBV27; d_gene: TRBD2; len: 16; CDR3aa: CASSLSTSGKPYEQYF; CDR3nt: TGTGCCAGCAGTTTATCCACTAGCGGCAAACCCTACGAGCAGTACTTC
abundance: NA; j_gene: TRBJ2-6; v_gene: TRBV6-1; d_gene: NA; len: 14; CDR3aa: CASSDIPGANVLTF; CDR3nt: TGTGCCAGCAGTGATATCCCTGGGGCCAACGTCCTGACTTTC
abundance: NA; j_gene: TRBJ1-5; v_gene: TRBV7-9; d_gene: NA; len: 15; CDR3aa: CASSLALGTNQPQHF; CDR3nt: TGTGCCAGCAGCTTAGCGCTAGGGACCAATCAGCCCCAGCATTTT
abundance: NA; j_gene: TRBJ2-3; v_gene: TRBV9; d_gene: NA; len: 17; CDR3aa: CASSASPPGLSTDTQYF; CDR3nt: TGTGCCAGCAGCGCGTCCCCCCCGGGACTGTCCACAGATACGCAGTATTTT
abundance: NA; j_gene: TRBJ2-7; v_gene: TRBV6-5; d_gene: NA; len: 11; CDR3aa: CASSQAYEQYF; CDR3nt: TGTGCCAGCAGTCAGGCATACGAGCAGTACTTC
abundance: NA; j_gene: TRBJ2-7; v_gene: TRBV28; d_gene: TRBD2; len: 14; CDR3aa: CASSPSGRAYEQYF; CDR3nt: TGTGCCAGCAGCCCTAGCGGGAGGGCCTACGAGCAGTACTTC
abundance: NA; j_gene: TRBJ2-3; v_gene: TRBV11-1; d_gene: NA; len: 14; CDR3aa: CASSLGRRTDTQYF; CDR3nt: TGTGCCAGCAGCTTAGGGAGACGAACAGATACGCAGTATTTT
abundance: once; j_gene: TRBJ1-1; v_gene: TRBV18; d_gene: NA; len: 16; CDR3aa: CASSPFWGVGDTEAFF; CDR3nt: TGTGCCAGCTCACCCTTCTGGGGGGTGGGGGACACTGAAGCTTTCTTT
abundance: NA; j_gene: TRBJ2-3; v_gene: TRBV7-2; d_gene: NA; len: 15; CDR3aa: CASSPAGRPTDTQYF; CDR3nt: TGTGCCAGCAGCCCGGCGGGGAGACCCACAGATACGCAGTATTTT
abundance: NA; j_gene: TRBJ2-1; v_gene: TRBV25-1; d_gene: TRBD2; len: 15; CDR3aa: CASSGTSAYYNEQFF; CDR3nt: TGTGCCAGCAGTGGAACTAGCGCCTACTACAATGAGCAGTTCTTC
abundance: NA; j_gene: TRBJ2-2; v_gene: TRBV12-5; d_gene: TRBD1; len: 14; CDR3aa: CASGRQGAAGELFF; CDR3nt: TGTGCTAGTGGAAGGCAGGGGGCTGCCGGGGAGCTGTTTTTT
abundance: NA; j_gene: TRBJ2-5; v_gene: TRBV6-5; d_gene: NA; len: 14; CDR3aa: CASSSPGGVETQYF; CDR3nt: TGTGCCAGCAGCTCCCCCGGAGGGGTAGAGACCCAGTACTTC
abundance: NA; j_gene: TRBJ2-2; v_gene: TRBV7-2; d_gene: TRBD2; len: 15; CDR3aa: CASSGGGLNTGELFF; CDR3nt: TGTGCCAGCAGCGGGGGAGGGCTTAACACCGGGGAGCTGTTTTTT
abundance: NA; j_gene: TRBJ2-7; v_gene: TRBV5-4; d_gene: TRBD1; len: 15; CDR3aa: CASSSGDRGRYEQYF; CDR3nt: TGTGCCAGCAGCTCGGGAGACAGGGGGCGCTACGAGCAGTACTTC
abundance: NA; j_gene: TRBJ1-5; v_gene: TRBV5-6; d_gene: TRBD1; len: 17; CDR3aa: CASSLGRGQGLNQPQHF; CDR3nt: TGTGCCAGCAGCTTGGGGAGAGGACAGGGCTTAAATCAGCCCCAGCATTTT
abundance: NA; j_gene: TRBJ1-2; v_gene: TRBV18; d_gene: NA; len: 14; CDR3aa: CASSQLPSNYGYTF; CDR3nt: TGTGCCAGCTCACAGCTCCCTTCTAACTATGGCTACACCTTC
abundance: NA; j_gene: TRBJ2-4; v_gene: TRBV27; d_gene: NA; len: 13; CDR3aa: CASGTGSKNIQYF; CDR3nt: TGTGCCAGCGGTACGGGCAGTAAAAACATTCAGTACTTC
abundance: NA; j_gene: TRBJ2-4; v_gene: TRBV21-1; d_gene: NA; len: 17; CDR3aa: CASSQGGLAGGLNIQYF; CDR3nt: TGTGCCAGCAGCCAAGGTGGGCTAGCGGGAGGTCTGAACATTCAGTACTTC
abundance: NA; j_gene: TRBJ2-7; v_gene: TRBV18; d_gene: TRBD2; len: 16; CDR3aa: CASSTRLAGGYREQYF; CDR3nt: TGTGCCAGCTCAACCCGACTAGCGGGAGGATACCGCGAGCAGTACTTC
abundance: NA; j_gene: TRBJ2-1; v_gene: TRBV19; d_gene: TRBD2; len: 15; CDR3aa: CASRPTSGNYNEQFF; CDR3nt: TGTGCCAGTAGGCCCACTAGCGGAAACTACAATGAGCAGTTCTTC
abundance: NA; j_gene: TRBJ1-1; v_gene: TRBV28; d_gene: NA; len: 14; CDR3aa: CASSSGPKGTEAFF; CDR3nt: TGTGCCAGCAGCTCGGGCCCCAAAGGGACTGAAGCTTTCTTT
abundance: NA; j_gene: TRBJ2-7; v_gene: TRBV4-3; d_gene: NA; len: 16; CDR3aa: CASSLQALLGAGEQYF; CDR3nt: TGCGCCAGCAGCCTCCAGGCCCTTCTGGGGGCGGGCGAGCAGTACTTC
abundance: NA; j_gene: TRBJ1-2; v_gene: TRBV6-5; d_gene: NA; len: 12; CDR3aa: CAAQGSNYGYTF; CDR3nt: TGTGCCGCCCAGGGTTCTAACTATGGCTACACCTTC
abundance: once; j_gene: TRBJ2-1; v_gene: TRBV27; d_gene: NA; len: 15; CDR3aa: CASSLTSNSYNEQFF; CDR3nt: TGTGCCAGCAGTTTAACTTCCAACTCCTACAATGAGCAGTTCTTC
abundance: NA; j_gene: TRBJ1-1; v_gene: TRBV7-9; d_gene: TRBD1; len: 15; CDR3aa: CASSFTGAGYTEAFF; CDR3nt: TGTGCCAGCAGCTTTACAGGGGCCGGGTACACTGAAGCTTTCTTT
abundance: NA; j_gene: TRBJ2-7; v_gene: TRBV28; d_gene: NA; len: 12; CDR3aa: CASRRNSYEQYF; CDR3nt: TGTGCCAGCCGCCGGAACTCCTACGAGCAGTACTTC
abundance: NA; j_gene: TRBJ1-3; v_gene: TRBV30; d_gene: NA; len: 13; CDR3aa: CAWTGVSGNTIYF; CDR3nt: TGTGCCTGGACGGGAGTCTCTGGAAACACCATATATTTT
abundance: NA; j_gene: TRBJ2-1; v_gene: TRBV14; d_gene: TRBD2; len: 15; CDR3aa: CASSRSGITYNEQFF; CDR3nt: TGTGCCAGCAGCCGCAGCGGGATCACCTACAATGAGCAGTTCTTC
abundance: NA; j_gene: TRBJ2-7; v_gene: TRBV5-1; d_gene: NA; len: 14; CDR3aa: CASRRDRSSYEQYF; CDR3nt: TGCGCCAGCAGAAGAGACAGGAGCTCCTACGAGCAGTACTTC
abundance: NA; j_gene: TRBJ1-1; v_gene: TRBV7-2; d_gene: NA; len: 17; CDR3aa: CASSRRTALSFVGEAFF; CDR3nt: TGTGCCAGCAGTCGTAGGACGGCCTTAAGCTTTGTCGGTGAAGCTTTCTTT
abundance: NA; j_gene: TRBJ2-2; v_gene: TRBV28; d_gene: NA; len: 15; CDR3aa: CASSPGRRNTGELFF; CDR3nt: TGTGCCAGCAGCCCTGGGCGACGGAACACCGGGGAGCTGTTTTTT
abundance: NA; j_gene: TRBJ2-3; v_gene: TRBV5-1; d_gene: NA; len: 16; CDR3aa: CASSLGVASSTDTQYF; CDR3nt: TGCGCCAGCAGCTTGGGTGTGGCATCTAGCACAGATACGCAGTATTTT
abundance: once; j_gene: TRBJ1-3; v_gene: TRBV7-2; d_gene: TRBD1; len: 16; CDR3aa: CASSFYRGLSGNTIYF; CDR3nt: TGTGCCAGCAGCTTTTACAGGGGGCTCTCTGGAAACACCATATATTTT
abundance: NA; j_gene: TRBJ2-3; v_gene: TRBV5-4; d_gene: NA; len: 15; CDR3aa: CASRPPSQSTDTQYF; CDR3nt: TGTGCCAGCAGACCGCCGTCACAGAGCACAGATACGCAGTATTTT
abundance: NA; j_gene: TRBJ2-1; v_gene: TRBV7-9; d_gene: NA; len: 14; CDR3aa: CASSFGGTSDEQFF; CDR3nt: TGTGCCAGCAGCTTTGGCGGGACTTCCGATGAGCAGTTCTTC
abundance: NA; j_gene: TRBJ1-3; v_gene: TRBV6-1; d_gene: NA; len: 15; CDR3aa: CASKPGTLTGNTIYF; CDR3nt: TGTGCCAGCAAACCAGGTACCTTGACTGGAAACACCATATATTTT
abundance: NA; j_gene: TRBJ2-2; v_gene: TRBV28; d_gene: NA; len: 13; CDR3aa: CASSFPGTGELFF; CDR3nt: TGTGCCAGCAGTTTCCCAGGGACCGGGGAGCTGTTTTTT
abundance: NA; j_gene: TRBJ1-1; v_gene: TRBV7-8; d_gene: NA; len: 17; CDR3aa: CASTRKGLTDLNTEAFF; CDR3nt: TGTGCCAGCACCAGGAAGGGGCTGACAGATCTGAACACTGAAGCTTTCTTT
abundance: NA; j_gene: TRBJ1-1; v_gene: TRBV27; d_gene: NA; len: 14; CDR3aa: CASLTTFKNTEAFF; CDR3nt: TGTGCCAGCCTAACTACGTTCAAGAACACTGAAGCTTTCTTT